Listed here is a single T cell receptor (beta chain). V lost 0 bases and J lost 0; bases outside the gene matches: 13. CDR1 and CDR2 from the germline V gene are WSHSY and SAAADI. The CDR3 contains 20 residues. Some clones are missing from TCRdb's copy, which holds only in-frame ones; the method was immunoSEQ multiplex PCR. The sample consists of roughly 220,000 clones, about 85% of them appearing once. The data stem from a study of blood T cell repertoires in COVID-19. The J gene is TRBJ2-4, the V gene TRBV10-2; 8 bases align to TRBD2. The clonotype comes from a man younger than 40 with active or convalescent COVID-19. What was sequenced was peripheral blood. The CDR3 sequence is CASSESSERGRRVAKNIQYF. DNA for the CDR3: TGCGCCAGCAGTGAGTCTAGTGAGCGGGGGCGACGTGTAGCCAAAAACATTCAGTACTTC.